The subject of this entry is one T cell receptor beta chain. Categorization into cohorts depended on clinical history that participants reported. CDR1 is LGHNA, CDR2 YNFKEQ, per germline. The CDR3 totals 15 residues. V was shortened by 0 bases and J by 3 bases, with 9 bases between the two germline ends. This specimen comes from a study of blood T cell repertoires in COVID-19. Study summary: What the recovered Cohort 3 donors had was two negative PCRs, clearance, or symptom resolution.

The table came from immunoSEQ multiplex PCR; TCRdb's copy has only in-frame clones and leaves some out. The data contain 200,000 to 250,000 clones, roughly nine tenths of them seen just once; the ten biggest clones take up about 3.1%. The clonotype was recovered from a woman in her forties or fifties in a cohort exposed to, infected with or recovered from COVID-19 (not recorded which). The sequenced sample was PBMCs or T cells enriched from blood (not recorded which). The chain uses TRBV4-2 and TRBJ1-5; D is ambiguous. The CDR3 sequence is CASSQDSGFNQPQHF. Here the CDR3 DNA reads TGTGCCAGCAGCCAAGATTCGGGGTTCAATCAGCCCCAGCATTTT.